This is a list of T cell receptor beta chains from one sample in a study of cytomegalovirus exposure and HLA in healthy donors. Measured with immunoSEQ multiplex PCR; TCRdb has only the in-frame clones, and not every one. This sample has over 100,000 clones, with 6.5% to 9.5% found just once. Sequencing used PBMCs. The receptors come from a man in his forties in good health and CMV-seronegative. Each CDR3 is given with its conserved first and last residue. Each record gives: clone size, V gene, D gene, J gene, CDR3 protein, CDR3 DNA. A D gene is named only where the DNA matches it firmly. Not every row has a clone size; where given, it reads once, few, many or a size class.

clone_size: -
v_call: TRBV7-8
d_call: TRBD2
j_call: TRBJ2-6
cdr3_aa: CASSVLAGGPAGANVLTF
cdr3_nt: TGTGCCAGCAGCGTACTAGCGGGGGGTCCAGCTGGGGCCAACGTCCTGACTTTC

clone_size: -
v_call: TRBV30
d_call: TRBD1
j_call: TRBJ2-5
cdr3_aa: CAWSVTGGGQYF
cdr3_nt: TGTGCCTGGAGTGTGACAGGGGGCGGGCAGTACTTC

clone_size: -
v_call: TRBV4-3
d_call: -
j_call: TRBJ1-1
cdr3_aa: CASSQDRGVGTEAFF
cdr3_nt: TGCGCCAGCAGCCAAGATCGGGGGGTTGGTACTGAAGCTTTCTTT

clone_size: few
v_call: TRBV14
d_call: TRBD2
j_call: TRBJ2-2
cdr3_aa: CASSQPRGGPGELFF
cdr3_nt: TGTGCCAGCAGCCAACCAAGGGGAGGGCCCGGGGAGCTGTTTTTT

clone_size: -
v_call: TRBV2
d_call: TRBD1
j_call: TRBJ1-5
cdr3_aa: CASRGTGDQPQHF
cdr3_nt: TGTGCCAGCAGAGGGACAGGGGATCAGCCCCAGCATTTT

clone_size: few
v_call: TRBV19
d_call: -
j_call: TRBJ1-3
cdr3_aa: CATRALSGNTIYF
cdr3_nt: TGTGCCACCCGTGCCCTATCGGGAAACACCATATATTTT

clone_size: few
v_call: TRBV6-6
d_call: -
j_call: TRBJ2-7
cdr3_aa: CASKGDFYEQYF
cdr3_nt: TGTGCCAGCAAGGGAGACTTTTACGAGCAGTACTTC

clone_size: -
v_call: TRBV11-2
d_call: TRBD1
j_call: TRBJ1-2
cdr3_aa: CASSLRQGVTTNYGYTF
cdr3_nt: TGTGCCAGCAGCTTAAGACAGGGGGTAACCACTAACTATGGCTACACCTTC

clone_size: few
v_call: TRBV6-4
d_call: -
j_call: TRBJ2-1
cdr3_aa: CATPTRSSYNEQFF
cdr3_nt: TGTGCCACCCCCACAAGGAGCTCCTACAATGAGCAGTTCTTC

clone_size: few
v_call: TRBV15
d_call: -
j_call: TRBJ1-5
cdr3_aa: CATSRDLGVQPQHF
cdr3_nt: TGTGCCACCAGCAGAGATCTAGGGGTTCAGCCCCAGCATTTT

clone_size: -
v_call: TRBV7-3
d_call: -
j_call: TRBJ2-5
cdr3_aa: CASSLDVGETPYF
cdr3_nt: TGTGCCAGCAGCTTAGATGTTGGAGAGACCCCGTACTTC

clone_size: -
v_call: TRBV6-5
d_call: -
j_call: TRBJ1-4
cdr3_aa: CASTLRGGSNEKLFF
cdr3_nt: TGTGCCAGCACCCTGAGGGGAGGGTCTAATGAAAAACTGTTTTTT

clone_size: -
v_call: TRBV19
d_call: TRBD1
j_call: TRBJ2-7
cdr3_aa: CASSDRVSSYEQYF
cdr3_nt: TGTGCCAGTAGCGACAGGGTCAGCTCCTACGAGCAGTACTTC

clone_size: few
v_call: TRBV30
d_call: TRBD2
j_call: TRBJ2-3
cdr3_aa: CAMGLAATIYSTDTQYF
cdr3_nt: TGTGCCATGGGACTAGCGGCGACGATTTATAGCACAGATACGCAGTATTTT

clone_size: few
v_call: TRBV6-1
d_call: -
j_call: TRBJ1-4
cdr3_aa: CASSERSGVGGKLFF
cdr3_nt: TGTGCCAGCAGTGAAAGATCGGGGGTGGGGGGAAAACTGTTTTTT

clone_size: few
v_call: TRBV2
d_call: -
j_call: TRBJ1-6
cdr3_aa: CASSEARTNNSPLHF
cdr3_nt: TGTGCCAGCAGTGAAGCTAGAACTAATAATTCACCCCTCCACTTT

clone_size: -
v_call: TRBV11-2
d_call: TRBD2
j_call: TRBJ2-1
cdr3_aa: CASSLVGSGGNEQFF
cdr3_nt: TGTGCCAGCAGCTTAGTTGGTAGCGGGGGGAATGAGCAGTTCTTC

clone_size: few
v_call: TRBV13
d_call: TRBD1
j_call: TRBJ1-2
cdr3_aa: CAILEGGQGFGYTF
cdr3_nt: TGTGCCATCCTAGAAGGAGGACAGGGATTTGGCTACACCTTC

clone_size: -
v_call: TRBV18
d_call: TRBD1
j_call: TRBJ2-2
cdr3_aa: CASSPRTGINTGELFF
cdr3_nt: TGTGCCAGCTCACCCCGGACAGGGATTAACACCGGGGAGCTGTTTTTT

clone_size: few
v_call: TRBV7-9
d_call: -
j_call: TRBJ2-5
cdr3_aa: CASSSLLRVSQETQYF
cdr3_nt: TGTGCCAGCAGCTCCCTCTTGAGGGTTAGCCAAGAGACCCAGTACTTC

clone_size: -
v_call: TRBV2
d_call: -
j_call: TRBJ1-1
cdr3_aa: CASAEAGGLAFF
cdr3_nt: TGTGCCAGCGCTGAGGCGGGCGGTCTAGCTTTCTTT

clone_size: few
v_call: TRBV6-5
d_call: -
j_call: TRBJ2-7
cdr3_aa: CASSPGALLSYEQYF
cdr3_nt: TGTGCCAGCAGCCCAGGGGCCCTCCTCTCCTACGAGCAGTACTTC

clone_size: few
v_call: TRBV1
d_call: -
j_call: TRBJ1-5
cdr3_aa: CTSSQVTPSYNQPQHF
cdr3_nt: TGCACCAGCAGCCAAGTAACTCCCTCTTACAATCAGCCCCAGCATTTT

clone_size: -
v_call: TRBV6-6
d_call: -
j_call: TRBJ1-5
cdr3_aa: CASGLKMNQPQHF
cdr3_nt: TGTGCCAGCGGGCTGAAAATGAATCAGCCCCAGCATTTT

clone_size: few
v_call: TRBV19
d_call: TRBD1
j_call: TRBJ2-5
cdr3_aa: CASSGTGDQETQYF
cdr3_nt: TGTGCCAGTAGTGGGACAGGGGACCAAGAGACCCAGTACTTC

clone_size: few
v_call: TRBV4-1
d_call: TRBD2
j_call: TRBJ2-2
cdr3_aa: CASSQDGGGNTGELFF
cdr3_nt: TGCGCCAGCAGCCAAGATGGCGGGGGGAACACCGGGGAGCTGTTTTTT

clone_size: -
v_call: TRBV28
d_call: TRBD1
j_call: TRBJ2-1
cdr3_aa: CASSVRTGKEDEKFF
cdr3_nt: TGTGCCAGCAGTGTCCGGACAGGGAAGGAAGATGAGAAGTTCTTC

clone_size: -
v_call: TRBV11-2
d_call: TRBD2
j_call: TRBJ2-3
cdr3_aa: CASSPSFGGVSTDTQYF
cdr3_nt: TGTGCCAGCAGCCCTTCCTTTGGGGGGGTTAGCACAGATACGCAGTATTTT

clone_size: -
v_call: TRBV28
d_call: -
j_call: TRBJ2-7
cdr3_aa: CASSLSGANYEQYF
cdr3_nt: TGTGCCAGCAGTTTATCAGGGGCGAACTACGAGCAGTACTTC

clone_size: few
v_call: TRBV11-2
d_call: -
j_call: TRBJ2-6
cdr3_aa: CASSLRGSGANVLTF
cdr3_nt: TGTGCCAGCAGCTTACGGGGGTCTGGGGCCAACGTCCTGACTTTC

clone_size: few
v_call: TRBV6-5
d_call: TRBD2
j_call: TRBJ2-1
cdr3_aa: CASSYGTIHYNEQFF
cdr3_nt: TGTGCCAGCAGTTACGGGACTATCCATTACAATGAGCAGTTCTTC

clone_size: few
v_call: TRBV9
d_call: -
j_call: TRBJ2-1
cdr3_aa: CASSFSTSTYNEQFF
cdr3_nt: TGTGCCAGCAGCTTCTCGACTTCCACCTACAATGAGCAGTTCTTC

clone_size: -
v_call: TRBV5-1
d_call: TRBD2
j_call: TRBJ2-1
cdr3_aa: CASSISGGGLLNEQFF
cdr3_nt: TGCGCCAGCAGCATTAGCGGGGGGGGCCTTCTCAATGAGCAGTTCTTC

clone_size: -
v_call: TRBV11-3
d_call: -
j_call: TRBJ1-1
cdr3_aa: CASSPTSGKEAFF
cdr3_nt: TGTGCCAGCAGCCCCACCTCGGGTAAGGAAGCTTTCTTT

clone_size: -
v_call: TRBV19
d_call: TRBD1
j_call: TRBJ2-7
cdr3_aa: CASSGTGGMEQYF
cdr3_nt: TGTGCCAGTTCCGGGACAGGGGGCATGGAGCAGTACTTC

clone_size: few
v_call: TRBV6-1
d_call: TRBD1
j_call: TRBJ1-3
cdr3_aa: CASSGRQGANTIYF
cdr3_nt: TGTGCCAGCAGTGGTAGACAGGGGGCGAACACCATATATTTT

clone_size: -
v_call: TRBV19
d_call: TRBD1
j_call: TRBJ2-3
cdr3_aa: CASSQGAADTQYF
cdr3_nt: TGTGCCAGTTCACAGGGGGCGGCAGATACGCAGTATTTT

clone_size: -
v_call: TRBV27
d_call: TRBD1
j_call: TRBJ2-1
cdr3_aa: CASSSPGQGAYEQFF
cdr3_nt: TGTGCCAGCAGTTCACCGGGACAGGGGGCCTATGAGCAGTTCTTC

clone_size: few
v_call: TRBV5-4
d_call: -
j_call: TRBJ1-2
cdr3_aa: CASSLDQETYGYTF
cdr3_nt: TGTGCCAGCAGCTTGGATCAGGAAACCTATGGCTACACCTTC

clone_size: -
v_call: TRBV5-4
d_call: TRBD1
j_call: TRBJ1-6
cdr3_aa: CASSFGQGGPGSPLHF
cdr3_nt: TGTGCCAGCAGTTTTGGACAGGGAGGCCCTGGGTCACCCCTCCACTTT

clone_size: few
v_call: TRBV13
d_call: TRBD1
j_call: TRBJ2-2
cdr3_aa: CASRPDRGQTGELFF
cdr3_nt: TGTGCCAGCAGACCGGACAGGGGGCAAACCGGGGAGCTGTTTTTT

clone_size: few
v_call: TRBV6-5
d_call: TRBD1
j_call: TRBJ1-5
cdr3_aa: CASSSGQEGQPQHF
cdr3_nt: TGTGCCAGCAGTTCTGGACAGGAGGGTCAGCCCCAGCATTTT

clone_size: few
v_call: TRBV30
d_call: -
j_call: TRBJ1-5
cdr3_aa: CAWRGSASNQPQHF
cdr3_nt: TGTGCCTGGAGGGGCAGTGCTAGCAATCAGCCCCAGCATTTT

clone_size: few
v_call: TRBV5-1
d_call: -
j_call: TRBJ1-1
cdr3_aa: CASSKGVQAGAEAFF
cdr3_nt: TGCGCCAGCAGCAAAGGGGTGCAGGCTGGGGCTGAAGCTTTCTTT

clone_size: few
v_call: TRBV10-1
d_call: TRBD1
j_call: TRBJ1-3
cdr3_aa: CASSRDSGGNTIYF
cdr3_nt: TGCGCCAGCAGTAGGGACAGTGGAGGAAACACCATATATTTT

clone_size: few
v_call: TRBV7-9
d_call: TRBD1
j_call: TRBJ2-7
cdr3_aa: CASSSWDRASYEQYF
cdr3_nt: TGTGCCAGCAGCTCTTGGGACAGGGCCTCCTACGAGCAGTACTTC

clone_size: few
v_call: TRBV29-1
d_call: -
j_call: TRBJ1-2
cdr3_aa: CSVDGRANYGYTF
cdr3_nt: TGCAGCGTTGACGGCAGGGCTAACTATGGCTACACCTTC

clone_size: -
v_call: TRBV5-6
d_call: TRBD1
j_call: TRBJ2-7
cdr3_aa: CASSWGTVSEQYF
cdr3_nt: TGTGCCAGCAGCTGGGGGACAGTAAGCGAGCAGTACTTC

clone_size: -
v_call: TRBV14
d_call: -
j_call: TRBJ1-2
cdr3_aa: CASSHQQGANYGYTF
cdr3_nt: TGTGCCAGCAGCCATCAACAGGGAGCTAACTATGGCTACACCTTC

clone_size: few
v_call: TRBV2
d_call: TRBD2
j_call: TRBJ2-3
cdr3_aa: CASSTGTSGGPTDTQYF
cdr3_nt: TGTGCCAGCAGTACCGGGACTAGCGGGGGACCCACAGATACGCAGTATTTT

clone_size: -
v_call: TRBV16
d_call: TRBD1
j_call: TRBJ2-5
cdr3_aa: CASSHRPRGLAETQYF
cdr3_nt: TGTGCCAGCAGCCATCGGCCCAGGGGGTTGGCAGAGACCCAGTACTTC

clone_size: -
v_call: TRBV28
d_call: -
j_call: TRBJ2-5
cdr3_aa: CASSFRQGLFKETQYF
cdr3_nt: TGTGCCAGCAGTTTTAGGCAGGGGTTATTCAAAGAGACCCAGTACTTC

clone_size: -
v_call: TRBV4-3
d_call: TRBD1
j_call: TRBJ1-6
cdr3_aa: CASSQYQGAHSPLHF
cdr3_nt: TGCGCCAGCAGCCAGTACCAGGGGGCGCATTCACCCCTCCACTTT

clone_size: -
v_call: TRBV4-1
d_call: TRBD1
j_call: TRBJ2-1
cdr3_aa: CASSQEATGPYNEQFF
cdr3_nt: TGCGCCAGCAGCCAAGAGGCGACAGGGCCCTACAATGAGCAGTTCTTC